One sample yielded the 17 T cell receptor beta chains listed below, sequenced in a study of blood T cell repertoires in COVID-19. Here immunoSEQ multiplex PCR was the method, and the copy in TCRdb shows in-frame clones only, minus some. The data hold 230,000 or so clones, with about 86% observed a single time. Sequenced input: peripheral blood. All receptors come from a man aged 50 to 60 with active or convalescent COVID-19.

The chain joins TRBV23-1 to TRBJ1-1; D remains unclear. TRBV23-1 has ORF status, its function being uncertain. Trimming left V 4 bases short and J 2 bases short, with 5 bases between. The CDR3 sequence is 12 residues long. The CDR3 protein is CASSRVNTEAFF. The CDR3 bases are TGCGCCAGCAGTCGAGTTAACACTGAAGCTTTCTTT.

V gene TRBV9 combines with J gene TRBJ2-5, with 13 bases identical to TRBD2. The CDR3 is 17 amino acids. The V gene end was trimmed by 4 bases and the J gene end by 2 bases; junction bases not matched to a gene: 8. CDR1 SGDLS and CDR2 YYNGEE come from the germline V gene. The CDR3: CASSPLTSGGPQETQYF. DNA for the CDR3: TGTGCCAGCAGCCCCCTGACTAGCGGGGGGCCGCAAGAGACCCAGTACTTC.

The V call is TRBV12-3 or TRBV12-4, the J call TRBJ1-2, with D uncertain. The CDR3 runs to 13 residues. V dropped 3 bases and J dropped 0 bases, with 5 bases sitting between them. CDR3 nucleotides: TGTGCCAGCAGTTTCGACACTAACTATGGCTACACCTTC. Residues: CASSFDTNYGYTF.

The chain combines TRBV3-1 (or the pseudogene TRBV3-2) with TRBJ1-2, with 8 bases identical to TRBD1. The CDR3 totals 14 residues. V was clipped by 1 base and J by 2 bases; unmatched bases: 0. From germline, CDR1 is LGHDT and CDR2 YNNKEL (reference sequence). Written as DNA, the CDR3 is TGTGCCAGCAGCCAAGGGACAGGGAACTATGGCTACACCTTC. Its translation: CASSQGTGNYGYTF.

This sequence joins TRBV7-2 and TRBJ2-7; D perhaps matches TRBD1 (5 bases). The germline V gene has CDR1 SGHTA and CDR2 FQGNSA. The CDR3 is 14 residues long. V was pared by 2 bases and J by 0 bases, with 8 bases between. The CDR3 DNA reads as TGTGCCAGCAGCTTACAGGGATCCTCCTACGAGCAGTACTTC. Amino acids: CASSLQGSSYEQYF. Full variable domain (rest looked up from reference TRBV7-2 and TRBJ2-7): GAGVSQSPSNKVTEKGKDVELRCDPISGHTALYWYRQSLGQGLEFLIYFQGNSAPDKSGLPSDRFSAERTGGSVSTLTIQRTQQEDSAVYLCASSLQGSSYEQYFGPGTRLTVT.

The V call is TRBV7-3, the J call TRBJ1-2, with no clear D. This CDR3 has 13 residues. The V end was cut by 5 bases, the J end by 0 bases, with 7 bases between. CDR1 and CDR2 from the germline V gene are SGHTA and FQGTGA. This CDR3 reads CASSPGANYGYTF. The CDR3 DNA is TGTGCCAGCAGCCCCGGGGCTAACTATGGCTACACCTTC.

This sequence joins TRBV4-1 and TRBJ1-6; D might be TRBD1 (5 bases). The germline CDR1 and CDR2 sequences are MGHRA and YSYEKL. The CDR3 contains 16 residues. The V end was cut by 0 bases, the J end by 2 bases, with 8 bases between. The CDR3 loop reads CASSQDPRAYNSPLHF. For the CDR3, the DNA is TGCGCCAGCAGCCAAGACCCCAGGGCCTATAATTCACCCCTCCACTTT.

The gene calls are TRBV3-1 (or the pseudogene TRBV3-2) and TRBJ1-2; D remains unclear. V dropped 4 bases and J dropped 4 bases, with 10 bases sitting between them. The V gene's germline CDR1 is LGHDT and CDR2 YNNKEL (reference sequence). The CDR3 is 13 residues long. The CDR3 sequence is CASSPNSAYGYTF. In nucleotides, the CDR3 is TGTGCCAGCAGCCCGAACAGTGCCTATGGCTACACCTTC.

This clone was detected a few times. The CDR3 spells CASSLTGTGGYEQYF. DNA of the CDR3: TGTGCCAGCAGCCTAACTGGGACAGGGGGCTACGAGCAGTACTTC. This rearrangement joins TRBV5-5 to TRBJ2-7; 11 bases fit TRBD1. The V gene end was trimmed by 4 bases and the J gene end by 3 bases; junction bases not matched to a gene: 6. The germline V gene has CDR1 SGHKS and CDR2 YYEKEE (reference sequence). This CDR3 region has 15 residues.

The chain employs TRBV28 and TRBJ1-1; D is uncertain. Per germline, CDR1 MDHEN and CDR2 SYDVKM. The CDR3 has 15 amino acids. V lost 5 bases and J lost 0, with 13 bases in between. The DNA for the CDR3 is TGTGCCAGCAGTGCCCTCGAGGCCATGAACACTGAAGCTTTCTTT. Amino acids: CASSALEAMNTEAFF.

The chain couples TRBV30 to TRBJ1-6; D may be TRBD1 (6 bases). The CDR3 contains 16 residues. V was pared by 0 bases and J by 0 bases, with 9 bases between. Germline V CDR1 and CDR2: GTSNPN, SVGIG (reference sequence). CDR3 sequence: CAWSVLDSSYNSPLHF. CDR3 nucleotide sequence: TGTGCCTGGAGTGTACTGGACAGCTCCTATAATTCACCCCTCCACTTT.

The chain combines TRBV9 with TRBJ1-1; 7 bases are shared with TRBD1. V dropped 3 bases and J dropped 3; count of bases not matched to a gene: 2. The CDR3 length is 13 residues. Looked up from germline, CDR1 is SGDLS and CDR2 is YYNGEE. CDR3 sequence: CASSGQGDTEAFF. For the CDR3, the DNA is TGTGCCAGCAGCGGACAGGGTGACACTGAAGCTTTCTTT.

A remark on this clone: The germline gene is not matched at one end of the junction; a read error may be the cause. The gene calls are TRBV12-3 or TRBV12-4 and TRBJ2-3, with 8 bases aligning to TRBD1. The CDR3 length is 13 residues. The CDR3 reads CASRDRGFLDLGF. DNA of the CDR3: TGTGCCAGCAGAGACAGGGGCTTTCTCGATCTGGGTTTT.

This chain joins TRBV12-5 and TRBJ2-5; 8 bases line up with TRBD2. CDR3 length equals 14 residues. Germline CDR1 and CDR2: LGHNT and FRNRAP. V was pared by 5 bases and J by 5 bases, with 7 bases of the junction left unmatched. CDR3 residues: CASGTGGALETQYF. For the CDR3, the DNA is TGTGCTAGTGGTACCGGGGGGGCACTTGAGACCCAGTACTTC.

This clone appeared once. The rearrangement joins TRBV3-1 (or the pseudogene TRBV3-2) to TRBJ2-2, with TRBD1 matching 7 bases. Germline CDR1 is LGHDT and CDR2 is YNNKEL (reference sequence). The CDR3 is made up of 17 amino acids. J lost 4 bases, V lost 0 bases, and 8 bases had no gene match. Here the CDR3 reads CASSQDGRGPITGELFF. The CDR3 DNA reads TGTGCCAGCAGCCAAGATGGAAGGGGGCCGATCACCGGGGAGCTGTTTTTT.

The chain couples TRBV14 to TRBJ2-6; TRBD2 aligns across 9 bases. With 8 bases clipped from V and 0 bases from J, the junction kept 5 bases outside the gene matches. CDR3 length: 16 residues. Germline V gene lookup returns CDR1 SGHDN and CDR2 FVKESK. CDR3 in amino acids: CASGAGGTSGANVLTF. The CDR3 nucleotides read TGTGCCAGCGGGGCGGGAGGGACCTCTGGGGCCAACGTCCTGACTTTC.

V usage is TRBV4-3 and J usage is TRBJ2-2, with D maybe TRBD2 (6 bases). The CDR3 is 18 amino acids. Germline loops: CDR1 LGHNA, CDR2 YSLEER. V was clipped by 0 bases and J by 4 bases, with 18 bases between them. In nucleotides, the CDR3 is TGCGCCAGCAGCCAAGATTGGAGTGGAGGGGTCATCACCGGGGAGCTGTTTTTT. Translation gives CASSQDWSGGVITGELFF.